These 10 T cell receptor beta chains originate from one sample sequenced in a study of cytomegalovirus exposure and HLA in healthy donors. 60 Vbeta and 13 Jbeta primers were used in PCR. Only in-frame clones appear in the TCRdb table, and some are missing; sequencing was by immunoSEQ multiplex PCR. The sample holds about 84,000 clones, 63% seen once. The specimen sequenced was PBMCs. These receptors were taken from a middle-aged woman in good health and CMV-seropositive.

The chain is built from TRBV4-1 and TRBJ2-3; TRBD1 matches 8 bases. The CDR3 is 16 amino acids. Germline CDR1 and CDR2: MGHRA and YSYEKL. The V and J ends lost 4 bases and 4 bases, in that order; junction bases with no gene match: 10. The CDR3 protein is CASSRLDRVNADTQYF. The CDR3 DNA reads as TGCGCCAGCAGCCGGCTGGACAGGGTCAATGCAGATACGCAGTATTTT.

V gene TRBV13 combines with J gene TRBJ2-7; the D gene is possibly TRBD1 (5 bases). This CDR3 region has 13 residues. Per germline, CDR1 PRHDT and CDR2 FYEKMQ (reference sequence). V was pared by 5 bases and J by 0 bases, with 8 bases between. The CDR3 DNA reads TGTGCCAGCAGCGGTAGGGGCTCCTACGAGCAGTACTTC. Protein product: CASSGRGSYEQYF.

This clone was detected only once. The V gene is TRBV7-2, the J gene TRBJ2-7; 7 bases are a match to TRBD1. The CDR3 contains 16 residues. Trimming took 0 bases from V and 2 from J; bases not matched to a gene: 7. The germline V gene has CDR1 SGHTA and CDR2 FQGNSA. CDR3 in DNA: TGTGCCAGCAGCTTAGCAGGGGGCGCCACCCCCTACGAGCAGTACTTC. Protein sequence: CASSLAGGATPYEQYF.

In this sample, this clone turned up a few times. The chain joins TRBV7-3 to TRBJ2-7, with D perhaps TRBD2 (6 bases). The CDR3 length is 14 residues. CDR1 is SGHTA, CDR2 FQGTGA, per germline. V was shortened by 5 bases and J by 0 bases, with 11 bases between the two germline ends. CDR3 region: CASSPRGSSYEQYF. For the CDR3, the DNA is TGTGCCAGCAGCCCTCGGGGGTCCTCCTACGAGCAGTACTTC.

The V gene is TRBV27, the J gene TRBJ2-1; no firm D call. V lost 3 bases, J lost 10 bases, and 10 bases lay in between. The CDR3 runs 12 residues. CDR1 is MNHEY, CDR2 SMNVEV, per germline (reference sequence). Here the CDR3 reads CASSFLRSEQFF. In DNA, the CDR3 is TGTGCCAGCAGTTTCCTTCGGTCCGAGCAGTTCTTC.

This clone was counted a few times. The gene calls are TRBV7-8 and TRBJ2-7; D might be TRBD1 (6 bases). Germline CDR1 is SGHVS and CDR2 is FQNEAQ. V shed 2 bases and J shed 5 bases, with 13 bases lying between them. The CDR3 sequence is 14 residues long. CDR3 sequence: CASSLQGFRDEQYF. The CDR3 bases are TGTGCCAGCAGCTTACAGGGGTTTAGGGACGAGCAGTACTTC.

This clone is a singleton in its sample. The rearrangement joins TRBV7-2 to TRBJ2-7; 10 nucleotides line up with TRBD1. Germline CDR1 and CDR2: SGHTA and FQGNSA. Trimming removed 5 bases from V and 2 bases from J; junction bases left unmatched: 3. The CDR3 extends over 14 amino acids. CDR3 nucleotide sequence: TGTGCCAGCAGCCTCGGACAGGGGGCCTACGAGCAGTACTTC. It codes for CASSLGQGAYEQYF.

The rearrangement links TRBV5-1 to TRBJ2-7, with 7 bases identical to TRBD2. The CDR3 loop spans 14 amino acids. Per germline, CDR1 SGHRS and CDR2 YFSETQ. Trimming removed 4 bases from V and 3 bases from J; junction bases left unmatched: 7. The CDR3 protein is CASSLIAGHYEQYF. The DNA for the CDR3 is TGCGCCAGCAGCCTTATAGCGGGCCACTACGAGCAGTACTTC.

The chain links TRBV18 to TRBJ2-1, with 8 positions matching TRBD2. Germline CDR1 KGHSH, CDR2 LQKENI. Trimming at V came to 3 bases and at J to 0 bases, leaving 16 bases not matched to a gene. This CDR3 has 20 residues. The CDR3 DNA reads TGTGCCAGCTCACCCTCAAGCGGGAGTCGAACGGGGAGCTCCTACAATGAGCAGTTCTTC. Encoded protein: CASSPSSGSRTGSSYNEQFF.

This clone is a singleton in its sample. The rearrangement links TRBV13 to TRBJ2-2; 14 positions agree with TRBD2. The germline V gene has CDR1 PRHDT and CDR2 FYEKMQ (reference sequence). The CDR3 totals 17 residues. V lost 5 bases and J lost 5; bases outside the gene matches: 7. The chain's CDR3 is CASSLGLAGELTGELFF. As DNA, the CDR3 is TGTGCCAGCAGCCTGGGACTAGCGGGAGAGTTAACCGGGGAGCTGTTTTTT.